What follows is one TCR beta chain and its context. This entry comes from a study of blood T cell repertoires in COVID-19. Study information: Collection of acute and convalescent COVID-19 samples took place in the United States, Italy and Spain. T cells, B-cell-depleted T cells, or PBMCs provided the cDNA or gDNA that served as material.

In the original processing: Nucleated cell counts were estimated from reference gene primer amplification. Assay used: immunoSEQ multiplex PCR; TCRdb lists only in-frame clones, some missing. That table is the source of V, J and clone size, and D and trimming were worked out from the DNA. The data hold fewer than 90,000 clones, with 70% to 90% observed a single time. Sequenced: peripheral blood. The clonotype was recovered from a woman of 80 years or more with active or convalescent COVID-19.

CDR3 region: CASSESRGAGETQYF. DNA of the CDR3: TGTGCCAGCAGTGAATCCAGGGGGGCCGGAGAGACCCAGTACTTC. The rearrangement links TRBV25-1 to TRBJ2-5; weak D call: TRBD1 (7 bases). Trimming removed 1 base at V and 4 bases at J, with 13 bases between. The CDR3 has 15 residues. The germline V gene has CDR1 MGHDK and CDR2 SYGVNS.